Shown below are 32 T cell receptor beta chains from a single sample sequenced in a study of early T cells in non-severe SARS-CoV-2 infection. TCRdb itself ran the 5' RACE reads through MiXCR, one entry per CDR3 protein. Among 70,000 to 90,000 distinct CDR3 sequences listed, around 11% were seen once. The sample comprised whole blood. These receptors all stem from an adult who was a healthcare worker with PCR-confirmed SARS-CoV-2 infection or an uninfected control (not recorded which).

This clonotype was seen more than once but under ten times. The chain links TRBV9 to TRBJ1-3; D remains ambiguous. Germline assignment: CDR1 SGDLS and CDR2 YYNGEE. The length of the CDR3 is 13 residues. Trimming took 7 bases from V and 6 from J, leaving 14 bases between them. CDR3: CASSSPGENTIYF. CDR3 nucleotides: TGTGCCAGCTCCTCTCCCGGGGAAAACACCATATATTTT.

This clonotype turned up a few times. The chain carries TRBV12-3 or TRBV12-4 and TRBJ2-5; D perhaps matches TRBD2 (7 bases). The V end lost 0 bases, the J end lost 4 bases, and 15 bases lay between the germline ends. The CDR3 covers 16 residues. The CDR3 sequence is CASSLALTGGGETQYF. For the CDR3, the DNA is TGTGCCAGCAGTTTAGCGCTAACGGGGGGCGGAGAGACCCAGTACTTC.

Ten or more counts support this clonotype. The chain is built from TRBV6-5 and TRBJ1-4; D is perhaps TRBD1 (5 bases). The CDR3 consists of 15 residues. Trimming took 5 bases from V and 0 from J, leaving 10 bases between them. Per the germline V gene, CDR1 is MNHEY and CDR2 is SVGAGI. The CDR3 DNA follows: TGTGCCAGCAGTGCCACAGGCTCAACTAATGAAAAACTGTTTTTT. The encoded protein is CASSATGSTNEKLFF.

This clonotype was observed a handful of times. The V and J genes are TRBV6-5 and TRBJ2-7, with 9 bases that match TRBD1. The V segment lost 6 bases and the J segment 0 bases; nucleotides outside the gene matches: 3. The germline V gene encodes CDR1 MNHEY and CDR2 SVGAGI. This CDR3 has 14 amino acids. In DNA form, the CDR3 reads TGTGCCAGCAGGTTGACAGGGGGCTCCTACGAGCAGTACTTC. The encoded protein is CASRLTGGSYEQYF.

This chain's CDR3 is CASTPSAGELFF. The CDR3 DNA sequence: TGTGCCAGCACCCCTTCTGCGGGGGAGCTGTTTTTT. This chain joins TRBV3-1 and TRBJ2-2; D not certain. The CDR3 loop spans 12 amino acids. V lost 7 bases and J lost 8, with 11 bases in between. Germline loops: CDR1 LGHDT, CDR2 YNNKEL (reference sequence).

This clonotype showed up many times. The chain employs TRBV5-1 and TRBJ1-2; D possibly corresponds to TRBD1 (5 bases). CDR3 length: 17 amino acids. V was trimmed by 0 bases and J by 4 bases, leaving 19 bases between them. Germline V gene lookup returns CDR1 SGHRS and CDR2 YFSETQ. CDR3 loop: CASSLAGGTTAFYGYTF. In nucleotides, the CDR3 is TGCGCCAGCAGCTTGGCGGGAGGGACCACGGCTTTCTATGGCTACACCTTC.

This clonotype appeared many times. The CDR3 loop reads CASSQDWAEANYGYTF. DNA of the CDR3: TGTGCCAGCAGCCAAGATTGGGCAGAAGCTAACTATGGCTACACCTTC. J is TRBJ1-2 and V is TRBV4-2, with D hard to call. The CDR3 totals 16 residues. Germline CDR1 LGHNA, CDR2 YNFKEQ. V was shortened by 0 bases and J by 0 bases, with 11 bases between the two germline ends.

This clonotype was detected only a few times. Its ends do not fully match the called genes, so a read error is possible. This rearrangement joins TRBV6-5 to TRBJ2-1; either TRBD1 or TRBD2 may fit D (5 bases each). Germline-derived CDR1 and CDR2 are MNHEY and SVGAGI. CDR3 length: 12 amino acids. The CDR3 reads CASSSPGRRQVF. As DNA, the CDR3 is TGTGCCAGCAGTTCACCGGGACGCCGCCAAGTCTTC.

This clonotype was seen more than once but under ten times. The V and J genes are TRBV12-3 or TRBV12-4 and TRBJ2-7; D is uncertain. The CDR3 runs 14 residues. V lost 4 bases and J 2 bases, leaving 12 bases between the germline ends. For the CDR3, the DNA is TGTGCCAGCAGTTATTCCGGTGTCCCCTACGAGCAGTACTTC. Translating it yields CASSYSGVPYEQYF.

The CDR3 DNA reads as TGTGCCAGCAGTTTATGGGGGGATGGCTACACCTTC. Protein: CASSLWGDGYTF. The chain links TRBV12-3 or TRBV12-4 to TRBJ1-2; D is possibly TRBD1 (5 bases). The CDR3 covers 12 residues. The germline V and J ends were trimmed by 2 bases and 6 bases, with 7 bases remaining between them.

This clonotype is termed medium-sized. V gene TRBV5-4 combines with J gene TRBJ1-1; no clear D. Per germline, CDR1 SGHNT and CDR2 YYREEE (reference sequence). The CDR3 extends over 14 amino acids. The V end lost 4 bases, the J end lost 8 bases, and 18 bases lay between the germline ends. The CDR3 DNA sequence: TGTGCCAGCAGCCGGGCGGCAGGCGGCACGGAAGCTTTCTTT. This codes for CASSRAAGGTEAFF.

This clonotype was detected only once. The V gene is TRBV20-1, the J gene TRBJ2-1; 8 bases match TRBD2. The ends lost 6 bases at V and 8 bases at J; junction bases unmatched: 9. Germline CDR1 is DFQATT and CDR2 is SNEGSKA (reference sequence). This CDR3 is built from 13 residues. The CDR3 reads CSAPREGLYEQFF. CDR3 DNA: TGCAGTGCGCCTCGGGAGGGCCTCTATGAGCAGTTCTTC.

The chain combines TRBV2 with TRBJ2-1, with 10 bases that match TRBD1. V lost 6 bases to trimming and J lost 4 bases; unmatched junction nucleotides: 3. Germline CDR1 is SNHLY and CDR2 is FYNNEI. The CDR3 length is 14 residues. The CDR3 reads CASSRDRGYNEQFF. The CDR3 DNA sequence: TGTGCCAGCAGCCGGGACAGGGGTTACAATGAGCAGTTCTTC.

This clonotype was seen a few times. The chain is built from TRBV12-3 or TRBV12-4 and TRBJ1-2; D gene ambiguous. The CDR3 spans 15 residues. The V gene lost 1 base and the J gene lost 2 bases, with 11 bases spanning the gap. The CDR3 region has the DNA TGTGCCAGCAGTTTAGGAACAGTCTCCAACTATGGCTACACCTTC. Translation: CASSLGTVSNYGYTF.

This clonotype has at least ten counts. This chain uses TRBV12-3 or TRBV12-4 with TRBJ2-3; 7 bases agree with TRBD2. V shed 0 bases and J 3 bases; nucleotides not matched to a gene: 0. This CDR3 comprises 14 residues. The CDR3 reads CASSLAGGTDTQYF. CDR3 sequence (DNA): TGTGCCAGCAGTTTAGCGGGGGGGACAGATACGCAGTATTTT.

The chain joins TRBV7-2 to TRBJ1-1, with unresolved D. Germline V gene sequence: CDR1 SGHTA, CDR2 FQGNSA. This CDR3 has 12 amino acids. Trimming took off 0 bases at V and 10 bases at J, with 9 bases between the two ends. The CDR3 DNA sequence: TGTGCCAGCAGCTTAGCTACGTGGACAGCTTTCTTT. Its translation is CASSLATWTAFF.

This clonotype turned up a few times. The chain carries TRBV7-3 and TRBJ1-3; 7 bases agree with TRBD1. Germline V gene data show CDR1 as SGHTA and CDR2 as FQGTGA. The CDR3 covers 13 residues. Germline trimming cut 8 bases from V and 2 bases from J; bases unmatched to any gene: 3. The CDR3 protein is CASSQGAGNTIYF. As DNA, the CDR3 is TGTGCCAGCTCCCAGGGGGCTGGAAACACCATATATTTT.

This clonotype has just a few counts. This chain uses TRBV7-8 with TRBJ2-5; no firm D call. Trimming shortened V by 1 base and J by 1 base, and 13 bases separated the two germline ends. CDR1 is SGHVS, CDR2 FQNEAQ, per germline. CDR3 length: 16 residues. The CDR3 region is CASSLVPWGGQETQYF. The CDR3 nucleotides are TGTGCCAGCAGCTTAGTACCTTGGGGTGGCCAAGAGACCCAGTACTTC.

This clonotype was counted at least ten times. One end of the junction fails to match germline, which may point to a read error. The chain carries TRBV29-1 and TRBJ1-3; D is ambiguous. This CDR3 is 12 amino acids long. CDR1 SQVTM and CDR2 ANQGSEA come from the germline V gene. CDR3 in DNA: TGCAGCGTTGACGACTCTGAAAACACCATATATTTT. As protein: CSVDDSENTIYF.

V and J are TRBV7-6 and TRBJ2-3, with D unclear. The V end was cut by 5 bases, the J end by 2 bases, with 17 bases between. Per the germline V gene, CDR1 is SGHVS and CDR2 is FNYEAQ. This CDR3 region has 16 residues. The CDR3 nucleotides are TGTGCCAGCAGCACTGACCAGTCCCGCCCCACAGATACGCAGTATTTT. It translates to CASSTDQSRPTDTQYF. Full variable domain (missing parts from reference TRBV7-6 and TRBJ2-3): GAGVSQSPRYKVTKRGQDVALRCDPISGHVSLYWYRQALGQGPEFLTYFNYEAQQDKSGLPNDRFSAERPEGSISTLTIQRTEQRDSAMYRCASSTDQSRPTDTQYFGPGTRLTVL.

The table lists this clonotype with many counts. V and J are TRBV4-2 and TRBJ2-5; 10 bases fit TRBD1. Looked up from germline, CDR1 is LGHNA and CDR2 is YNFKEQ. The CDR3 loop spans 15 amino acids. V was pared by 4 bases and J by 5 bases, with 7 bases of the junction left unmatched. CDR3 nucleotides: TGTGCCAGCAGCCCTGGGACAGGGGATTGGGAGACCCAGTACTTC. The encoded protein is CASSPGTGDWETQYF.

The chain is built from TRBV10-3 and TRBJ2-7, with a possible D match to TRBD2 (6 bases). V shed 4 bases and J shed 0 bases, with 10 bases lying between them. Germline V gene sequence: CDR1 ENHRY, CDR2 SYGVKD. The CDR3 is 14 amino acids. Here the CDR3 reads CAISAGASSYEQYF. The CDR3 nucleotides read TGTGCCATCAGTGCGGGAGCTAGCTCCTACGAGCAGTACTTC.

This clonotype was counted only a few times. The V and J genes are TRBV6-5 and TRBJ2-3; no clear D gene. The CDR3 is 14 residues long. The V and J ends lost 0 bases and 0 bases respectively, with 4 bases between them. Germline-derived CDR1 and CDR2 are MNHEY and SVGAGI. The CDR3 spells CASSYSTSTDTQYF. The CDR3 coding sequence is TGTGCCAGCAGTTACTCGACTAGCACAGATACGCAGTATTTT.

This clonotype appeared a few times. The rearrangement links TRBV15 to TRBJ2-3; D is possibly TRBD1 or TRBD2 (5 bases each). The CDR3 sequence is 18 residues long. V lost 4 bases and J lost 0, with 20 bases in between. Germline V lookup: CDR1 LNHNV, CDR2 YYDKDF (reference sequence). CDR3 region: CATSTRRSGRISTDTQYF. DNA for the CDR3: TGTGCCACCAGCACTAGAAGGTCGGGACGGATAAGCACAGATACGCAGTATTTT.

For the CDR3, the DNA is TGTGCCAGCAGCTTAGGACAGACGGGGGAGCTGTTTTTT. This gives the protein CASSLGQTGELFF. The gene calls are TRBV7-9 and TRBJ2-2; TRBD1 is a possible D gene (5 bases). This CDR3 region has 13 residues. With 1 base removed from V and 8 bases from J, the gap between germline ends came to 8 bases. Germline CDR1 reads SEHNR; CDR2 reads FQNEAQ (reference sequence).

The genes are TRBV20-1 and TRBJ1-5, with 8 nucleotides matching TRBD1. CDR1 and CDR2 (germline): DFQATT, SNEGSKA (reference sequence). With V trimmed by 2 bases and J by 6 bases, 3 bases remained unmatched. This CDR3 contains 13 residues. CDR3 region: CSARTGGAQPQHF. CDR3 sequence (DNA): TGCAGTGCTAGAACAGGGGGGGCTCAGCCCCAGCATTTT.

The table lists this clonotype with many counts. The chain couples TRBV3-1 to TRBJ1-1; no reliable D call. This CDR3 is 14 amino acids long. Deletions cut 1 base from V and 5 bases from J, with 11 bases between. Germline CDR1 and CDR2: LGHDT and YNNKEL (reference sequence). CDR3 nucleotides: TGTGCCAGCAGCCAAGTAAGGTCAAGGACTGAAGCTTTCTTT. Its protein is CASSQVRSRTEAFF.

This sequence joins TRBV11-2 and TRBJ2-7; no reliable D call. This CDR3 spans 14 amino acids. Trimming removed 5 bases at V and 1 base at J, with 12 bases between. Germline V gives CDR1 SGHAT, CDR2 FQNNGV. DNA for the CDR3: TGTGCCAGCAGCCGAAATCACGGATCCTACGAGCAGTACTTC. Translating gives CASSRNHGSYEQYF. Full variable domain (outside the CDR3, taken from reference TRBV11-2 and TRBJ2-7): EAGVAQSPRYKIIEKRQSVAFWCNPISGHATLYWYQQILGQGPKLLIQFQNNGVVDDSQLPKDRFSAERLKGVDSTLKIQPAKLEDSAVYLCASSRNHGSYEQYFGPGTRLTVT.

This chain joins TRBV11-2 and TRBJ1-1; D call uncertain. Trimming removed 0 bases from V and 6 bases from J, with 11 bases in between. This CDR3 has 14 residues. Germline V lookup: CDR1 SGHAT, CDR2 FQNNGV. CDR3 nucleotide sequence: TGTGCCAGCAGCTTAGAAGTCGCGGGCTCTGAAGCTTTCTTT. Its translation is CASSLEVAGSEAFF. Full variable domain (missing parts from reference TRBV11-2 and TRBJ1-1): EAGVAQSPRYKIIEKRQSVAFWCNPISGHATLYWYQQILGQGPKLLIQFQNNGVVDDSQLPKDRFSAERLKGVDSTLKIQPAKLEDSAVYLCASSLEVAGSEAFFGQGTRLTVV.

This clonotype turned up a few times. The chain joins TRBV10-3 to TRBJ1-2, with D perhaps TRBD1 (5 bases). Germline V gene data show CDR1 as ENHRY and CDR2 as SYGVKD. Trimming left V 2 bases short and J 4 bases short, with 8 bases between. CDR3 length: 13 amino acids. Here the CDR3 DNA reads TGTGCCATCAGTGAGGGGGGAGTCTATGGCTACACCTTC. This codes for CAISEGGVYGYTF.

This clonotype was counted ten times or more. This chain connects TRBV6-2 or TRBV6-3 to TRBJ1-1; D is ambiguous. V lost 2 bases and J 4 bases, leaving 5 bases between the germline ends. The CDR3 contains 12 residues. Germline loops: CDR1 MNHEY, CDR2 SVGEGT. CDR3 sequence: CASSYPSTEAFF. The CDR3 bases are TGTGCCAGCAGTTACCCTAGCACTGAAGCTTTCTTT.

This clonotype occurred many times. This chain uses TRBV5-1 with TRBJ1-2, with a tentative D call TRBD1 (6 bases). The V end lost 6 bases, the J end lost 6 bases, and 18 bases lay between the germline ends. The CDR3 sequence is 14 residues long. Germline V CDR1 and CDR2: SGHRS, YFSETQ. This CDR3 is CASTPTGMGDGYTF. In nucleotides, the CDR3 is TGCGCCAGCACCCCCACAGGGATGGGCGATGGCTACACCTTC.